These 17 T cell receptor beta chains came from one sample sequenced in a study of blood T cell repertoires in COVID-19. Sequencing used immunoSEQ multiplex PCR; TCRdb keeps in-frame clones, though not all of them. Of some 70,000 clones listed, around 89% are singletons. The sequenced sample consisted of peripheral blood. Receptors were obtained from a woman aged 70-85 years with acute or convalescent COVID-19.

The V and J genes are TRBV7-3 and TRBJ1-1, with 7 bases that match TRBD1. V shed 4 bases, J shed 2 bases, and the junction held 4 bases outside the gene matches. This CDR3 has 14 residues. CDR1 and CDR2 from the germline V gene are SGHTA and FQGTGA. The CDR3 nucleotides read TGTGCCAGCAGCTCCCAGGGGGTTAACACTGAAGCTTTCTTT. Encoded protein: CASSSQGVNTEAFF.

The chain links TRBV6-6 to TRBJ1-1; D remains unclear. Trimming removed 4 bases at V and 1 base at J, with 4 bases between. The length of the CDR3 is 12 residues. Germline V CDR1 and CDR2: MNHNY, SVGAGI (reference sequence). CDR3 loop: CASSSRNTEAFF. CDR3 in DNA: TGTGCCAGCAGTTCTCGGAACACTGAAGCTTTCTTT.

The chain uses TRBV29-1 and TRBJ1-3, with 8 bases matching TRBD1. CDR3 size: 15 residues. Germline V lookup: CDR1 SQVTM, CDR2 ANQGSEA. Trimming removed 3 bases from V and 0 bases from J; junction bases left unmatched: 4. The CDR3 DNA reads as TGCAGCGTTGACGGGGGGACAGGCTCTGGAAACACCATATATTTT. It encodes CSVDGGTGSGNTIYF.

The rearrangement links TRBV7-8 to TRBJ2-5, with 13 bases aligning to TRBD2. The junction had 6 bases not matched to a gene; V was cut back by 5 bases and J by 3 bases. The length of the CDR3 is 16 residues. Germline CDR1 reads SGHVS; CDR2 reads FQNEAQ. CDR3 nucleotides: TGTGCCAGCAGCCCCCGGACTAGCGGGGGTGAAGAGACCCAGTACTTC. It is translated as CASSPRTSGGEETQYF.

The CDR3 protein is CASSLVEGGSEAFF. As DNA, the CDR3 is TGTGCCAGCAGCTTAGTTGAAGGGGGCTCTGAAGCTTTCTTT. V is TRBV13 and J is TRBJ1-1; 7 bases agree with TRBD1. Germline assignment: CDR1 PRHDT and CDR2 FYEKMQ (reference sequence). J was trimmed by 6 bases and V by 1 base; bases with no gene match: 5. The CDR3 consists of 14 residues.

This clone was detected once. V and J are TRBV28 and TRBJ1-6; 9 bases fit TRBD1. J lost 7 bases, V lost 6 bases, and 16 bases had no gene match. This CDR3 comprises 18 residues. Per germline, CDR1 MDHEN and CDR2 SYDVKM. The CDR3: CASSRIPGTGFRNSPLHF. For the CDR3, the DNA is TGTGCCAGCAGCAGAATACCCGGGACAGGGTTTCGCAATTCACCCCTCCACTTT.

The rearrangement uses TRBV7-2 and TRBJ2-5, with TRBD2 identical over 13 bases. Trimming cost V 3 bases and J 4 bases; bases outside gene matches: 5. Germline loops: CDR1 SGHTA, CDR2 FQGNSA. The CDR3 runs to 16 residues. CDR3 coding DNA: TGTGCCAGCAGCTTCACTAGCGGGAGGGCCAGAGAGACCCAGTACTTC. This gives the protein CASSFTSGRARETQYF. The entire variable domain, with the rest obtained from reference TRBV7-2 and TRBJ2-5, is as follows: GAGVSQSPSNKVTEKGKDVELRCDPISGHTALYWYRQSLGQGLEFLIYFQGNSAPDKSGLPSDRFSAERTGGSVSTLTIQRTQQEDSAVYLCASSFTSGRARETQYFGPGTRLLVL.

This clone was recorded once. The chain links TRBV3-1 (or the pseudogene TRBV3-2) to TRBJ1-6, with D tentatively TRBD1 (5 bases). V lost 3 bases and J lost 9, with 12 bases in between. The CDR3 sequence is 14 residues long. Per the germline V gene, CDR1 is LGHDT and CDR2 is YNNKEL (reference sequence). The CDR3 here is CASSHSGGGSPLHF. The CDR3 DNA follows: TGTGCCAGCAGCCACAGTGGGGGGGGTTCACCCCTCCACTTT.

The V and J genes are TRBV19 and TRBJ1-2; 7 bases are a match to TRBD1. CDR1 LNHDA and CDR2 SQIVND come from the germline V gene (reference sequence). This CDR3 is built from 15 residues. V was clipped by 10 bases and J by 7 bases; unmatched bases: 18. The CDR3 DNA reads TGTGCCACCAGGAGGCGGACAGGCGTAGAGGGTGGCTACACCTTC. Its protein product is CATRRRTGVEGGYTF.

The J gene is TRBJ1-1, the V gene TRBV27, with 9 bases lining up with TRBD1. CDR3 length: 13 amino acids. V lost 5 bases and J lost 4; bases outside the gene matches: 2. Germline-derived CDR1 and CDR2 are MNHEY and SMNVEV (reference sequence). CDR3 sequence reads: CASSVTGGTEAFF. CDR3 DNA sequence: TGTGCCAGCAGTGTGACAGGGGGCACTGAAGCTTTCTTT.

This clone was seen more than once but under ten times. This chain joins TRBV6-2 or TRBV6-3 and TRBJ2-2, with 10 bases fitting TRBD2. The germline gives CDR1 MNHEY, CDR2 SVGEGT. With 5 bases clipped from V and 6 bases from J, the junction kept 12 bases outside the gene matches. The length of the CDR3 is 17 residues. CDR3 DNA sequence: TGTGCCAGCAGTCCACCAGCGGGAGGGCTCCATCCCGGGGAGCTGTTTTTT. This encodes CASSPPAGGLHPGELFF.

The chain recombines TRBV6-5 with TRBJ2-1; TRBD1 might be the D (6 bases). This CDR3 has 14 residues. Germline lookup yields CDR1 MNHEY and CDR2 SVGAGI. V was shortened by 7 bases and J by 6 bases, with 16 bases between the two germline ends. CDR3 loop: CASTENRVVNEQFF. Here the CDR3 DNA reads TGTGCCAGCACCGAAAACAGGGTAGTCAATGAGCAGTTCTTC.

V gene TRBV7-2 combines with J gene TRBJ1-4, with 10 bases matching TRBD1. Losses at the gene ends were 4 bases for V and 9 bases for J; bases not matched to a gene: 8. The CDR3 extends over 15 amino acids. In germline, CDR1 is SGHTA, CDR2 FQGNSA. CDR3 protein: CASSSPGTGAQKLFF. In DNA, the CDR3 is TGTGCCAGCAGCTCTCCCGGGACAGGGGCACAAAAACTGTTTTTT.

V is TRBV5-1 and J is TRBJ2-2; 7 bases match TRBD2. The CDR3 sequence is 16 residues long. V was pared by 4 bases and J by 6 bases, with 12 bases of the junction left unmatched. The germline V gene has CDR1 SGHRS and CDR2 YFSETQ. CDR3 DNA sequence: TGCGCCAGCAGCCTGGCGGTGGCAGGGAGGGCCGGGGAGCTGTTTTTT. Protein product: CASSLAVAGRAGELFF.

The J gene is TRBJ1-1, the V gene TRBV5-5; 9 nucleotides agree with TRBD1. The J segment lost 2 bases and the V segment lost 2 bases, leaving 10 bases of the junction unmatched. CDR1 SGHKS and CDR2 YYEKEE come from the germline V gene (reference sequence). The CDR3 has 17 residues. In nucleotides, the CDR3 is TGTGCCAGCAGCTTCCGGGACAGGGAGGAGAGAAACACTGAAGCTTTCTTT. Residues: CASSFRDREERNTEAFF.

The V gene is TRBV10-3, the J gene TRBJ1-2, with a tentative D call TRBD1 (5 bases). Trimming stripped 3 bases from V and 7 bases from J, with 21 bases between. CDR3 size: 16 residues. CDR1 is ENHRY and CDR2 is SYGVKD in the germline V gene. CDR3 amino acids: CAISDSLGTIRGGYTF. As DNA, the CDR3 is TGTGCCATCAGTGATTCTTTAGGCACTATAAGGGGTGGCTACACCTTC.

The chain links TRBV28 to TRBJ1-4; 10 bases are a match to TRBD1. Germline V gives CDR1 MDHEN, CDR2 SYDVKM. Trimming removed 5 bases from V and 5 bases from J; junction bases left unmatched: 8. This CDR3 is 16 amino acids long. The CDR3 loop reads CASSIYPGQGNEKLFF. In nucleotides, the CDR3 is TGTGCCAGCAGTATCTACCCGGGACAGGGGAATGAAAAACTGTTTTTT.